This T cell receptor (beta chain) was observed in a study of monozygotic twins with inflammatory bowel disease. Each UMI harboured a 6-nucleotide sample barcode and was appended via template switching. TCRdb reworked the 5' RACE reads into one entry per CDR3 protein, no DNA. In total, the table holds about 160,000 distinct CDR3 sequences. With regard to this clonotype: No antigen is known for it.

Each donor had approximately 2.4 ml of blood drawn. Study-level points and caveats: IBD patients shared fewer clonotypes with other individuals than healthy twins, especially patients with disease activity signs. Ultimately, a single strong signal or clonotype associated with IBD was not supported.

The germline CDR1 and CDR2 sequences are ENHRY and SYGVKD. CDR3 length: 13 residues. The chain recombines TRBV10-3 with TRBJ2-2; with no DNA, the TCRdb D assignment of TRBD1 cannot be verified. The sequence was obtained from a human donor with ulcerative colitis or Crohn's disease, or a healthy co-twin of an affected twin (not recorded which). The sample comprised blood. The CDR3 loop is CALGSPLTGELFF.